A single sample gave rise to the 23 T cell receptor beta chains below, sequenced in a study of regulatory T cells in long-lasting Graves disease. Building the TCR beta libraries relied on iRepertoire HTBI primers, and CDR3 regions underwent Arm-PCR. A single record per CDR3 protein comes from TCRdb applying MiXCR to the multiplex PCR reads. The sample consists of hundreds of thousands of distinct CDR3 sequences, 15% to 20% of them appearing once. Noted time point: newly diagnosed GD, antithyroid drugs for less than 3 months. The TCR library used RNA extracted from PBMCs. These data also formed part of another study, on T cells in Graves' hyperthyroidism and ophthalmopathy.

Sequenced material: peripheral blood mononuclear cells (PBMCs), taken at new diagnosis, from a patient treated with antithyroid drugs. These receptors all stem from a woman in her twenties or thirties with Graves disease.

The gene calls are TRBV30 and TRBJ1-3; D is unresolved. The ends were cut back, 4 bases at V and 1 base at J, with 5 bases in the middle. Germline CDR1 and CDR2: GTSNPN and SVGIG (reference sequence). CDR3 length: 12 amino acids. CDR3 in amino acids: CAWKASGNTIYF. The CDR3 coding sequence is TGTGCCTGGAAGGCTTCTGGAAACACCATATATTTT.

V usage is TRBV7-2 and J usage is TRBJ2-7; D might be TRBD1 or TRBD2, each matching 5 bases. V lost 5 bases, J lost 0 bases, and 14 bases lay in between. CDR1 is SGHTA, CDR2 FQGNSA, per germline. The CDR3 is made up of 15 amino acids. The CDR3 coding sequence is TGTGCCAGCAGCCTACTCCGGGACGCCTCCTACGAGCAGTACTTC. Translation gives CASSLLRDASYEQYF.

The chain recombines TRBV3-1 with TRBJ2-7; possibly TRBD2 for D (6 bases). Trimming stripped 0 bases from V and 5 bases from J, with 14 bases between. This CDR3 is 15 amino acids long. Germline V CDR1 and CDR2: LGHDT, YNNKEL (reference sequence). The CDR3 loop reads CASSQDGRLSDEQYF. In nucleotides, the CDR3 is TGTGCCAGCAGCCAAGACGGGAGACTGTCCGACGAGCAGTACTTC.

In this sample, this clonotype turned up a few times. The J gene is TRBJ2-1, the V gene TRBV12-5, with 11 bases that match TRBD2. Looked up from germline, CDR1 is LGHNT and CDR2 is FRNRAP. The CDR3 spans 18 residues. J lost 7 bases, V lost 1 base, and 12 bases had no gene match. The CDR3 DNA is TGTGCTAGTGGTTTGGCCCCCTTACTAGCGGGAGTGTGGAATGAGCAGTTCTTC. Translated, it gives CASGLAPLLAGVWNEQFF.

This clonotype was counted at least ten times. The chain uses TRBV6-1 and TRBJ1-5; 7 bases agree with TRBD1. The CDR3 runs to 16 residues. The junction had 13 bases not matched to a gene; V was cut back by 8 bases and J by 3 bases. Germline V lookup: CDR1 MNHNS, CDR2 SASEGT. For the CDR3, the DNA is TGTGCCAGCGATTTTCCCTCCAGGGGGGACAATCAGCCCCAGCATTTT. Translation: CASDFPSRGDNQPQHF.

This clonotype was observed a handful of times. CDR3 amino acids: CASSQGISTGEEKLFF. As DNA, the CDR3 is TGCGCCAGCAGCCAAGGGATCAGCACAGGGGAGGAAAAACTGTTTTTT. The genes are TRBV4-1 and TRBJ1-4; TRBD1 matches 7 bases. This CDR3 spans 16 amino acids. V was pared by 1 base and J by 8 bases, with 10 bases of the junction left unmatched. Germline loops: CDR1 MGHRA, CDR2 YSYEKL.

The rearrangement uses TRBV12-3 or TRBV12-4 and TRBJ2-1, with 9 bases lining up with TRBD2. V shed 6 bases, J shed 5 bases, and the junction held 17 bases outside the gene matches. This CDR3 has 18 residues. The CDR3 region is CASREGHLAGGTNNEQFF. Written as DNA, the CDR3 is TGTGCCAGCAGAGAAGGTCATCTTGCGGGAGGGACAAACAATGAGCAGTTCTTC.

This clonotype has ten or more counts. V and J are TRBV3-1 and TRBJ2-2; 12 bases fit TRBD2. Germline CDR1 LGHDT, CDR2 YNNKEL (reference sequence). Losses at the gene ends were 3 bases for V and 5 bases for J; bases not matched to a gene: 1. The CDR3 spans 15 residues. Here the CDR3 reads CASSHLAGGTGELFF. The CDR3 DNA sequence: TGTGCCAGCAGCCATCTAGCGGGAGGGACCGGGGAGCTGTTTTTT.

As to this clonotype: A clone one base away is much larger, so this may be a read error. The chain links TRBV19 to TRBJ2-7, with a tentative D call TRBD1 (5 bases). CDR3 length: 17 residues. V was trimmed by 2 bases and J by 3 bases, leaving 20 bases between them. Per the germline V gene, CDR1 is LNHDA and CDR2 is SQIVND (reference sequence). The CDR3 protein is CASSIWVFRDGLYEQYF. The CDR3 DNA reads TGTGCCAGTAGTATATGGGTCTTCAGGGATGGTCTCTACGAGCAGTACTTC.

This clonotype has ten or more counts. The genes are TRBV2 and TRBJ1-2; D is perhaps TRBD1 (6 bases). CDR1 is SNHLY, CDR2 FYNNEI, per germline. The CDR3 is made up of 10 amino acids. V lost 7 bases and J lost 7, with 7 bases in between. The CDR3 loop reads CASTRGGYTF. DNA of the CDR3: TGTGCCAGCACCAGGGGTGGCTACACCTTC.

This clonotype was seen ten or more times. The chain carries TRBV11-2 and TRBJ1-5; D is unresolved. V was shortened by 4 bases and J by 1 base, with 8 bases between the two germline ends. Per the germline V gene, CDR1 is SGHAT and CDR2 is FQNNGV. CDR3 length equals 14 residues. For the CDR3, the DNA is TGTGCCAGCAGCTCCACTATGAGCAATCAGCCCCAGCATTTT. Its translation: CASSSTMSNQPQHF.

This clonotype was seen at least ten times. The CDR3: CASSPPGFQETQYF. The DNA for the CDR3 is TGTGCCAGCAGCCCACCGGGGTTTCAAGAGACCCAGTACTTC. This chain links TRBV5-6 with TRBJ2-5, with TRBD2 as a possible D gene (5 bases). The germline CDR1 and CDR2 sequences are SGHDT and YYEEEE. The germline V and J ends were trimmed by 4 bases and 2 bases, with 12 bases remaining between them. This CDR3 spans 14 amino acids.

Comments on this clonotype: It may be a read error: a sequence one base away is much more abundant. The J gene is TRBJ1-1, the V gene TRBV7-2; the D is unclear. The CDR3 has 15 residues. CDR1 is SGHTA, CDR2 FQGNSA, per germline. CDR3 amino acids: CASSLRVQVNTGAFF. The DNA for the CDR3 is TGTGCCAGCAGCTTACGGGTTCAGGTGAACACTGGAGCTTTCTTT.

This chain connects TRBV18 to TRBJ1-3, with no clear D. Between the trimmed V and J ends, which lost 0 bases and 1 base, there was a span of 10 bases. This CDR3 region has 16 residues. Germline V gives CDR1 KGHSH, CDR2 LQKENI. CDR3 loop: CASSPPPQISGNTIYF. The DNA of the CDR3 is TGTGCCAGCTCACCACCGCCACAGATATCTGGAAACACCATATATTTT.

Only a few counts were recorded for this clonotype. This chain connects TRBV6-2 or TRBV6-3 to TRBJ1-6; D unclear. This CDR3 comprises 16 residues. The germline gives CDR1 MNHEY, CDR2 SVGEGT. V lost 5 bases and J 12 bases, leaving 23 bases between the germline ends. The CDR3 loop reads CASSTRRSIQLGPLHF. The CDR3 nucleotides read TGTGCCAGCAGTACCCGACGGTCAATACAATTGGGACCCCTCCACTTT.

This clonotype showed up many times. V is TRBV7-8 and J is TRBJ1-1; D is possibly TRBD1 (5 bases). This CDR3 comprises 15 residues. Trimming removed 0 bases from V and 2 bases from J, with 10 bases in between. From germline, CDR1 is SGHVS and CDR2 FQNEAQ. The CDR3 here is CASSLALGVNTEAFF. CDR3 nucleotides: TGTGCCAGCAGCTTAGCTCTGGGGGTTAACACTGAAGCTTTCTTT.

The J gene is TRBJ1-2, the V gene TRBV5-1; D gene ambiguous. This CDR3 contains 15 residues. V lost 1 base, J lost 2 bases, and 12 bases lay in between. Germline V CDR1 and CDR2: SGHRS, YFSETQ. The CDR3 sequence: CASSLNPNANYGYTF. The CDR3 DNA is TGCGCCAGCAGCTTGAATCCGAACGCAAACTATGGCTACACCTTC. Filled out from reference TRBV5-1 and TRBJ1-2, the complete variable domain reads KAGVTQTPRYLIKTRGQQVTLSCSPISGHRSVSWYQQTPGQGLQFLFEYFSETQRNKGNFPGRFSGRQFSNSRSEMNVSTLELGDSALYLCASSLNPNANYGYTFGSGTRLTVV.

This clonotype has a handful of counts. V and J are TRBV2 and TRBJ2-2, with D tentatively TRBD1 (6 bases). The CDR3 extends over 15 amino acids. The germline V gene has CDR1 SNHLY and CDR2 FYNNEI. V shed 6 bases and J shed 2 bases, with 13 bases lying between them. CDR3 coding DNA: TGTGCCAGCAGCCGTGACAGGCTAAACACCGGGGAGCTGTTTTTT. Translation gives CASSRDRLNTGELFF.

This chain connects TRBV20-1 to TRBJ2-7, with D possibly TRBD1 on 5 matching bases. This CDR3 has 11 amino acids. CDR1 is DFQATT and CDR2 is SNEGSKA in the germline V gene (reference sequence). V was clipped by 6 bases and J by 4 bases, with 10 bases between them. DNA of the CDR3: TGCAGTGCGCCCAGGGTGTACGAGCAGTACTTC. Translated, it gives CSAPRVYEQYF.

This clonotype was detected ten times or more. The chain couples TRBV30 to TRBJ1-5; D is perhaps TRBD1 (6 bases). The length of the CDR3 is 15 residues. Trimming removed 2 bases from V and 2 bases from J, with 13 bases in between. Germline V gene sequence: CDR1 GTSNPN, CDR2 SVGIG (reference sequence). The DNA for the CDR3 is TGTGCCTGGAGTTGGGGGGGCAGAGGCAATCAGCCCCAGCATTTT. This encodes CAWSWGGRGNQPQHF.

This clonotype was found a few times. J is TRBJ2-1 and V is TRBV3-1, with 9 bases fitting TRBD2. CDR3 length: 18 residues. Germline CDR1 LGHDT, CDR2 YNNKEL (reference sequence). V lost 0 bases, J lost 5 bases, and 11 bases stayed unmatched. The chain's CDR3 is CASSQDQPTSGWDNEQFF. For the CDR3, the DNA is TGTGCCAGCAGCCAAGATCAGCCGACTAGCGGATGGGACAATGAGCAGTTCTTC.

This clonotype was recorded a few times. The CDR3 sequence is CATSVAGGTGELFF. CDR3 in DNA: TGTGCCACCAGTGTTGCGGGAGGAACCGGGGAGCTGTTTTTT. The V call is TRBV24-1, the J call TRBJ2-2, with 8 positions matching TRBD2. Looked up from germline, CDR1 is KGHDR and CDR2 is SFDVKD. The length of the CDR3 is 14 residues. V dropped 5 bases and J dropped 5; count of bases not matched to a gene: 3.

The rearrangement links TRBV29-1 to TRBJ2-1; 9 bases are a match to TRBD2. CDR1 is SQVTM and CDR2 is ANQGSEA in the germline V gene. This CDR3 spans 20 amino acids. V shed 3 bases, J shed 0 bases, and the junction held 18 bases outside the gene matches. The CDR3 bases are TGCAGCGTTGAGGGACACCAGGCGGGAGGGCTACCTAGCTCCTACAATGAGCAGTTCTTC. Residues: CSVEGHQAGGLPSSYNEQFF.